This entry describes one TCR beta chain. V was pared by 4 bases and J by 6 bases, with 12 bases between. The CDR3 is 13 amino acids. The germline gives CDR1 SGHAT, CDR2 FQNNGV. Here immunoSEQ multiplex PCR was the method, and the copy in TCRdb shows in-frame clones only, minus some. The table has approximately 2.3 million clones, 93% seen once. The data are from a study of shared clonotypes between healthy human individuals. The chain combines TRBV11-2 with TRBJ1-2; maybe TRBD1 (6 bases). This TCR was recovered from a man aged 18 to 35 in good health. Some clones in this sample may be carry-over from other donors' samples. The sequenced material came from naive CD4+ T cells from PBMCs. Noted subset: CD45RA+ positively selected. This CDR3 reads CASSSAGGDGYTF. CDR3 nucleotides: TGTGCCAGCAGCTCGGCGGGGGGCGATGGCTACACCTTC.